This is a list of T cell receptor beta chains from one sample in a study of T cell responses to AZD1222 COVID-19 vaccine. Some clones are missing from TCRdb's copy, which holds only in-frame ones; the method was immunoSEQ multiplex PCR. The table lists about 180,000 clones, around 90% of them singletons. Source: peripheral blood, taken 28 days after the second AZD1222 dose. Every receptor here comes from an adult who received the AZD1222 COVID-19 vaccine. CDR3s include the opening cysteine and the closing phenylalanine or tryptophan. D genes are given only for firm matches. Not all rows give a size; the values are once, few, many and, for expanded clones, a class.

TRBJ2-7,TRBV28,14,-,-,CASRGTPSNYEQYF,TGTGCCAGCAGAGGGACACCGAGCAACTACGAGCAGTACTTC
TRBJ1-2,TRBV29-1,12,-,once,CSVDRDSYGYTF,TGCAGCGTTGACCGGGATTCATATGGCTACACCTTC
TRBJ2-1,TRBV27,13,-,-,CASSLSVRVQQFF,TGTGCCAGCAGTTTATCAGTCAGGGTACAGCAGTTCTTC
TRBJ1-1,TRBV30,12,-,once,CVGGRVNTEAFF,TGTGTCGGGGGGAGAGTGAACACTGAAGCTTTCTTT
TRBJ2-5,TRBV12-5,15,TRBD1,-,CASGSQGQGAETQYF,TGTGCTAGTGGGTCTCAGGGACAGGGCGCCGAGACCCAGTACTTC
TRBJ1-2,TRBV7-8,15,-,-,CASSLEGPGVYGYTF,TGTGCCAGCAGCTTAGAGGGACCCGGTGTCTATGGCTACACCTTC
TRBJ2-5,TRBV6-4,15,TRBD1,-,CASSQSQGAQETQYF,TGTGCCAGCAGTCAATCACAGGGGGCCCAGGAGACCCAGTACTTC
TRBJ2-5,TRBV9,14,-,-,CASSFGTTQETQYF,TGTGCCAGCAGCTTTGGGACAACCCAAGAGACCCAGTACTTC
TRBJ2-7,TRBV28,13,-,-,CASSWDGSYEQYF,TGTGCCAGCAGCTGGGACGGATCCTACGAGCAGTACTTC
TRBJ2-5,TRBV28,15,TRBD2,-,CASSSIAGAGETQYF,TGTGCCAGCAGTTCCATAGCGGGAGCGGGAGAGACCCAGTACTTC
TRBJ2-7,TRBV10-2,12,-,-,CASSVGGSEQYF,TGCGCCAGCAGTGTAGGGGGTTCAGAGCAGTACTTC
TRBJ2-3,TRBV28,12,-,-,CASSPYTDTQYF,TGTGCCAGCAGTCCTTACACAGATACGCAGTATTTT
TRBJ2-2,TRBV6-5,13,-,-,CASFPGNFGELFF,TGTGCCAGCTTCCCAGGGAATTTCGGGGAGCTGTTTTTT
TRBJ1-2,TRBV4-1,13,-,-,CASRLTRADGYTF,TGCGCCAGCAGACTAACCCGGGCAGATGGCTACACCTTC
TRBJ2-2,TRBV19,15,TRBD1,-,CASSIGTVNTGELFF,TGTGCCAGTAGTATCGGGACAGTGAACACCGGGGAGCTGTTTTTT
TRBJ1-2,TRBV28,16,-,-,CASSLSAGYGYYGYTF,TGTGCCAGCAGTTTATCGGCCGGGTATGGGTACTATGGCTACACCTTC
TRBJ2-1,TRBV5-4,13,-,-,CASSPADYNEQFF,TGTGCCAGCAGCCCCGCTGACTACAATGAGCAGTTCTTC
TRBJ2-1,TRBV28,21,-,-,CASSLTAGKWLTSGSYNEQFF,TGTGCCAGCAGTTTAACGGCGGGGAAATGGTTGACATCCGGGTCCTACAATGAGCAGTTCTTC
TRBJ2-1,TRBV27,13,-,-,CASSFEGLREQFF,TGTGCCAGCAGTTTTGAGGGATTGCGTGAGCAGTTCTTC
TRBJ2-5,TRBV3-1/TRBV3-2,14,-,-,CASSQGGTKETQYF,TGTGCCAGCAGCCAAGGAGGGACGAAAGAGACCCAGTACTTC